Listed here is a single T cell receptor beta chain. CDR1 is SGHTS and CDR2 is YDEGEE in the germline V gene. Trimming stripped 0 bases from V and 2 bases from J, with 3 bases between. The length of the CDR3 is 14 residues. Sequencing was performed with immunoSEQ multiplex PCR; in TCRdb, only in-frame clones are kept and a portion is missing. The data hold 85,000 to 120,000 clones, with roughly 91% observed a single time. This record belongs to a study of T cell responses to AZD1222 COVID-19 vaccine. The sequencing used peripheral blood, collected 28 days after the second AZD1222 dose. The gene calls are TRBV5-8 and TRBJ2-6; no definite D call. This sequence was found in an adult who received the AZD1222 COVID-19 vaccine. CDR3 bases: TGTGCCAGCAGCTTGGGGACTGGGGCCAACGTCCTGACTTTC. This sequence encodes CASSLGTGANVLTF.